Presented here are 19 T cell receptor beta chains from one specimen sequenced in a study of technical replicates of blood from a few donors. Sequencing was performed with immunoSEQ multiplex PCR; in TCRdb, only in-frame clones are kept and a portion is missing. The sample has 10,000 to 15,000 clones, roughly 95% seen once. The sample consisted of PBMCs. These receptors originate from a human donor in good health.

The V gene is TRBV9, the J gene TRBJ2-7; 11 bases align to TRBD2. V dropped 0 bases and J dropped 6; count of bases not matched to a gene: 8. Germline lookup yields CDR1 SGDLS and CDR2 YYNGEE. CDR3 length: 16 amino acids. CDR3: CASSVGPTSGRGEQYF. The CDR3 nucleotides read TGTGCCAGCAGCGTAGGGCCCACTAGCGGGAGAGGCGAGCAGTACTTC.

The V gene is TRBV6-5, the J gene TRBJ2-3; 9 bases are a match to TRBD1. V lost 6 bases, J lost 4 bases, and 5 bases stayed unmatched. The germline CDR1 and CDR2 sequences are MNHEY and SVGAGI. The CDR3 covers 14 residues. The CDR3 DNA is TGTGCCAGCAGGCCGGGGACAGGGTCAGATACGCAGTATTTT. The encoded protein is CASRPGTGSDTQYF.

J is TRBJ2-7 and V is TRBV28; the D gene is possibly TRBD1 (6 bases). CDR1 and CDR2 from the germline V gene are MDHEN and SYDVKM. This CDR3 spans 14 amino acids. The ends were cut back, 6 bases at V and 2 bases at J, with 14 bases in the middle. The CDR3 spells CASREQGPTYEQYF. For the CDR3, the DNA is TGTGCCAGCAGAGAACAGGGACCCACCTACGAGCAGTACTTC.

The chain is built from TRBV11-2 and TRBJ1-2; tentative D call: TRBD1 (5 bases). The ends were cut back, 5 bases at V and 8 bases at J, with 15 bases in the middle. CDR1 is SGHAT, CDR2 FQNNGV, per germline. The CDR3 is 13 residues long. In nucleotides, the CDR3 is TGTGCCAGCAGCCTGGGAAGGGGATTAGGCTACACCTTC. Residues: CASSLGRGLGYTF.

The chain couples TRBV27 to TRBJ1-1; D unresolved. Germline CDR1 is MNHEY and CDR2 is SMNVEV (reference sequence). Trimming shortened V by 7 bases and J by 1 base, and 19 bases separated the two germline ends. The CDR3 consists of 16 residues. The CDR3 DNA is TGTGCCAGCAAAAGTGGGTACAGAAACTCGAACACTGAAGCTTTCTTT. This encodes CASKSGYRNSNTEAFF.

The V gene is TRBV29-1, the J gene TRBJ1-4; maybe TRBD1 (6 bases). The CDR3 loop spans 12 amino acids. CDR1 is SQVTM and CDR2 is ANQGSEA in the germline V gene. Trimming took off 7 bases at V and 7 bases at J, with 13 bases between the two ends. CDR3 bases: TGCAGCGCACAGGGAGAAGGTGAAAAACTGTTTTTT. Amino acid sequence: CSAQGEGEKLFF.

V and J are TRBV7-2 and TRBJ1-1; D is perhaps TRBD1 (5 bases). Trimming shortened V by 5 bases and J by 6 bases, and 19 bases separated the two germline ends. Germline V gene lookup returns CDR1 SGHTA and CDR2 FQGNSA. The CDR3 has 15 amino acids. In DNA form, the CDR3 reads TGTGCCAGCAGCCCCCGGACGGCAAGGGGCGCTGAAGCTTTCTTT. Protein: CASSPRTARGAEAFF.

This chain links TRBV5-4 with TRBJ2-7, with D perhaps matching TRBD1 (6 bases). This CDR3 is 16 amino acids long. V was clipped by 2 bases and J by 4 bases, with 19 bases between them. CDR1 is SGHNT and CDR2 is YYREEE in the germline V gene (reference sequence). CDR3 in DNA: TGTGCCAGCAGCTTACCGGCAGGGGCCGCCGGGTACGAGCAGTACTTC. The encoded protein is CASSLPAGAAGYEQYF.

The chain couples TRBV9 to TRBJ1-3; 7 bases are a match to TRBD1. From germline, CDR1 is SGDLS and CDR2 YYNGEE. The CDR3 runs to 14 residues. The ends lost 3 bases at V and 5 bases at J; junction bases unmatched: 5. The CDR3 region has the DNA TGTGCCAGCAGCGCCTGGACAGGCCGAAACACCATATATTTT. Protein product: CASSAWTGRNTIYF.

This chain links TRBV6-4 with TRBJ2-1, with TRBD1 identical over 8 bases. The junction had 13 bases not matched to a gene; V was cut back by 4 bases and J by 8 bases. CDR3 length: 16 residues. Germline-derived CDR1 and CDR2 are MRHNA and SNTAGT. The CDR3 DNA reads TGTGCCAGCAGTGCCGGGACAGGCATAATGTACGATGAGCAGTTCTTC. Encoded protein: CASSAGTGIMYDEQFF.

The CDR3 DNA follows: TGCAGCGTTGGGTATAGGGGGAATCAGCCCCAGCATTTT. Its protein is CSVGYRGNQPQHF. V usage is TRBV29-1 and J usage is TRBJ1-5, with a weak D call TRBD1 (6 bases). The CDR3 runs to 13 residues. Trimming cost V 4 bases and J 4 bases, with 11 bases left between them. CDR1 and CDR2 (germline): SQVTM, ANQGSEA.

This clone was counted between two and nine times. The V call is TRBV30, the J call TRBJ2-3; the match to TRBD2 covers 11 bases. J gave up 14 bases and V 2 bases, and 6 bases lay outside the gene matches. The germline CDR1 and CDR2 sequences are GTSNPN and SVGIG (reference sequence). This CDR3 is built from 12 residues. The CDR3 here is CAWSRTSGPRYF. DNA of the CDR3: TGTGCCTGGAGTAGGACTAGCGGGCCGAGGTATTTT.

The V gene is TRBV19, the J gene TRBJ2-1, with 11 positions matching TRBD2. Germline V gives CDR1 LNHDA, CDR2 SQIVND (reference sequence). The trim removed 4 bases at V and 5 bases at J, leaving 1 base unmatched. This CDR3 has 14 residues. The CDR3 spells CASSKLAGDNEQFF. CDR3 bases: TGTGCCAGTAGTAAACTAGCGGGGGACAATGAGCAGTTCTTC.

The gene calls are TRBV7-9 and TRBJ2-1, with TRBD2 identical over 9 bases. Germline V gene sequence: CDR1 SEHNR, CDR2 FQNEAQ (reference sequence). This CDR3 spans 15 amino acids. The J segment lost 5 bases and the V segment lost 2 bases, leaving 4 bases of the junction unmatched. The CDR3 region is CASSLLASGDNEQFF. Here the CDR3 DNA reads TGTGCCAGCAGCTTATTGGCTAGCGGGGACAATGAGCAGTTCTTC.

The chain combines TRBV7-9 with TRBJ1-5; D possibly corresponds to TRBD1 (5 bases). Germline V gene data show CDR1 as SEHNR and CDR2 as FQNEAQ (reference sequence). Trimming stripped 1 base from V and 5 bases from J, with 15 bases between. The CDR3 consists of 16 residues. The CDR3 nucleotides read TGTGCCAGCAGCTTAGTGGGCAGGGTCGGAGATCAGCCCCAGCATTTT. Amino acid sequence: CASSLVGRVGDQPQHF.

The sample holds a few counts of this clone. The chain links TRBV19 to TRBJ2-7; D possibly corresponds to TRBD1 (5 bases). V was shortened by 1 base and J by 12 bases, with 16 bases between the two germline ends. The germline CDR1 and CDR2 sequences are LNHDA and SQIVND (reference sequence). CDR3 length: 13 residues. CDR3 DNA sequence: TGTGCCAGTAGTATAGGCGCCCTAGACAGACTGTACTTC. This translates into CASSIGALDRLYF.

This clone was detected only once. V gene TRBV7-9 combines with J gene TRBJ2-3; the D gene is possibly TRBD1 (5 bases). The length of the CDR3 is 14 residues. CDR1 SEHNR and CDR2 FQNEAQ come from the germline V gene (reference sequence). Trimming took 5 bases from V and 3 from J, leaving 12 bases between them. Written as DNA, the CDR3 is TGTGCCAGCAGCCTACCAAGGGGTACAGATACGCAGTATTTT. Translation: CASSLPRGTDTQYF.

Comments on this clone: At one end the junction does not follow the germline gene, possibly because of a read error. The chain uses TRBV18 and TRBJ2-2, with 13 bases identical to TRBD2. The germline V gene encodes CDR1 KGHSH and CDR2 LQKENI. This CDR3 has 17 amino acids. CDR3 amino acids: CASSPRGTSGNPGELFF. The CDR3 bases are TGTGCCAGCTCACCAAGGGGGACTAGCGGGAACCCCGGGGAGCTGTTTTTT. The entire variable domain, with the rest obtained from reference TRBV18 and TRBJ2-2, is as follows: NAGVMQNPRHLVRRRGQEARLRCSPMKGHSHVYWYRQLPEEGLKFMVYLQKENIIDESGMPKERFSAEFPKEGPSILRIQQVVRGDSAAYFCASSPRGTSGNPGELFFGEGSRLTVL.

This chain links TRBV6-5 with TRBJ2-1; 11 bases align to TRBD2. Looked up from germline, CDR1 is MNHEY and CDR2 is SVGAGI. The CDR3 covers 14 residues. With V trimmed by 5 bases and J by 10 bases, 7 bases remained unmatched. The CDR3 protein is CASSGTSGSHEQFF. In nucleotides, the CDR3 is TGTGCCAGCAGTGGGACTAGCGGATCCCACGAGCAGTTCTTC.